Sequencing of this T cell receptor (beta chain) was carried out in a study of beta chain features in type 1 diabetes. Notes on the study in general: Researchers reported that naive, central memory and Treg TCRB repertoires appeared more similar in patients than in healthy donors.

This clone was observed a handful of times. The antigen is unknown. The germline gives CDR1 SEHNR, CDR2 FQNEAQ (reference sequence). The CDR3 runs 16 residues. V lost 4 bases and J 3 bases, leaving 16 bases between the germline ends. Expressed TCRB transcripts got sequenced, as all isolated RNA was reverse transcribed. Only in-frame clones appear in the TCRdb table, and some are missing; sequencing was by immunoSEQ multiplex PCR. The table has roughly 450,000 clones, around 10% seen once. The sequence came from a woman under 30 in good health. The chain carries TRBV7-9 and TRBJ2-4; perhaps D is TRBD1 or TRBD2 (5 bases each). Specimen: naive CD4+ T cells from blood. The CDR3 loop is CASSSVGGERKNIQYF. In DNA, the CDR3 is TGTGCCAGCAGCTCCGTTGGGGGAGAGCGCAAAAACATTCAGTACTTC.